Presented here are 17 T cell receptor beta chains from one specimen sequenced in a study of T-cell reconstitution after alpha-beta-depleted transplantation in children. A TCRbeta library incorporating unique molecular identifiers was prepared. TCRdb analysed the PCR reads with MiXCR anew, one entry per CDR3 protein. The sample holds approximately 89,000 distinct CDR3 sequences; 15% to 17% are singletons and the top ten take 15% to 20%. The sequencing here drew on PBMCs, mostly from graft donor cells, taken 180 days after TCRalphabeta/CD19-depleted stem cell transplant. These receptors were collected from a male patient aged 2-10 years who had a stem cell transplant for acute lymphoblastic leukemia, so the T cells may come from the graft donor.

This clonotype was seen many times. The CDR3 loop reads CASRPDGTYEQYF. The CDR3 DNA reads as TGTGCCAGCAGACCAGACGGAACCTACGAGCAGTACTTC. The rearrangement uses TRBV6-1 and TRBJ2-7; D is unclear. Germline CDR1 MNHNS, CDR2 SASEGT. This CDR3 has 13 residues. V gave up 6 bases and J gave up 2 bases, with 11 bases separating them.

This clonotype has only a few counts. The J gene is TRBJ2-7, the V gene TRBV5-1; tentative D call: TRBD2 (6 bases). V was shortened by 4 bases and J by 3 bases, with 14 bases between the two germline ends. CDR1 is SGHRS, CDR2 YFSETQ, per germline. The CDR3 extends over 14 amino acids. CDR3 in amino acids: CASSLVLGGYEQYF. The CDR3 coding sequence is TGCGCCAGCAGCCTTGTGCTCGGGGGCTACGAGCAGTACTTC. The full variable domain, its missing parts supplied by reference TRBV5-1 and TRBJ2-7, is KAGVTQTPRYLIKTRGQQVTLSCSPISGHRSVSWYQQTPGQGLQFLFEYFSETQRNKGNFPGRFSGRQFSNSRSEMNVSTLELGDSALYLCASSLVLGGYEQYFGPGTRLTVT.

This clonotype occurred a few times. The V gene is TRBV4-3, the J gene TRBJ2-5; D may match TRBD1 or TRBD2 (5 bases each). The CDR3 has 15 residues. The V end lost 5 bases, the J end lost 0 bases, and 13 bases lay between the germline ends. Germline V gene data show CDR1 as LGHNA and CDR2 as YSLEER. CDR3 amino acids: CASSSNGGDQETQYF. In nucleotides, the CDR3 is TGCGCCAGCAGCTCCAATGGGGGTGACCAAGAGACCCAGTACTTC.

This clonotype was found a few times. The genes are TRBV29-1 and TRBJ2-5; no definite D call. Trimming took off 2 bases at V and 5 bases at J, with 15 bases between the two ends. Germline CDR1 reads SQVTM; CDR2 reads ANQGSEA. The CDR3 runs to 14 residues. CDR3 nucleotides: TGCAGCGTTGAATCGACCGAACCCTTTGAGACCCAGTACTTC. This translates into CSVESTEPFETQYF.

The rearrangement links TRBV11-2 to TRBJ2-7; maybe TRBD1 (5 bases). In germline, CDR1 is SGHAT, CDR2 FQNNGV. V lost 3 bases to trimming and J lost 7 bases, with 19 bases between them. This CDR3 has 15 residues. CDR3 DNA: TGTGCCAGCAGCTTCAGGGCCCAGCCCCTTCTGGAGCAGTACTTC. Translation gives CASSFRAQPLLEQYF.

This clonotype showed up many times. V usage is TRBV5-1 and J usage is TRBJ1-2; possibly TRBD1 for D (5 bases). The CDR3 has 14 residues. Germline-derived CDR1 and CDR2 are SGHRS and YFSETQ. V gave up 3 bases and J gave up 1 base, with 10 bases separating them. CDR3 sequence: CASSSGTVNYGYTF. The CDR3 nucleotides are TGCGCCAGCAGCTCCGGGACGGTTAACTATGGCTACACCTTC.

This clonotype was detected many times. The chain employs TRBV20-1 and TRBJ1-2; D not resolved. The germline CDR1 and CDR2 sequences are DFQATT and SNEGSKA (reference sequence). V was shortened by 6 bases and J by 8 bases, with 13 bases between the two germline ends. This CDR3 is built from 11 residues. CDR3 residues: CSATYGVGYTF. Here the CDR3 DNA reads TGCAGTGCCACCTATGGGGTCGGCTACACCTTC.

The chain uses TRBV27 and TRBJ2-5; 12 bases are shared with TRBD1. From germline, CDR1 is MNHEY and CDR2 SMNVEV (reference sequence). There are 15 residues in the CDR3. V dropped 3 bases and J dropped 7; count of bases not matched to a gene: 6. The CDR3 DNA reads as TGTGCCAGCAGTTTGGGGACAGGGGGCGAGGTGACCCAGTACTTC. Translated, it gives CASSLGTGGEVTQYF.

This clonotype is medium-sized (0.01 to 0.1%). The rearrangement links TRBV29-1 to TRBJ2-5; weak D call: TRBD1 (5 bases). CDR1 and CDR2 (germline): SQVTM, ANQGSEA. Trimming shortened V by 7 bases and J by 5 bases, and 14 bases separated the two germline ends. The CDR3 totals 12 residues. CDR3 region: CSGVRVGETQYF. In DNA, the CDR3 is TGCAGCGGGGTCAGGGTCGGGGAGACCCAGTACTTC.

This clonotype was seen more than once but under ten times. CDR3 DNA: TGTGCCAGCAGCCAACGTGGACTAGCTTTGAACAATGAGCAGTTCTTC. Translation gives CASSQRGLALNNEQFF. The rearrangement uses TRBV3-1 and TRBJ2-1; TRBD2 matches 8 bases. The CDR3 extends over 16 amino acids. Germline V gene sequence: CDR1 LGHDT, CDR2 YNNKEL (reference sequence). V was pared by 2 bases and J by 5 bases, with 8 bases of the junction left unmatched.

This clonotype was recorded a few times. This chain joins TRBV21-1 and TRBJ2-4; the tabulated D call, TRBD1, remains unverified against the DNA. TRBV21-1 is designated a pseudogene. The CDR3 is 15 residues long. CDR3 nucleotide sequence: TGTGCCAGCAGCAAACCCGAGGGGGGGGGAAGCATTCAGTACTTC. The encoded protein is CASSKPEGGGSIQYF.

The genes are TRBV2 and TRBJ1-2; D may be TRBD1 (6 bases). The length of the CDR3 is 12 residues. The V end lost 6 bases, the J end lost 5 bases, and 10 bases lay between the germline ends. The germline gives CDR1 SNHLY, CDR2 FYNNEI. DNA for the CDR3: TGTGCCAGCAGGGGGGCAGGATATGGCTACACCTTC. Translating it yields CASRGAGYGYTF. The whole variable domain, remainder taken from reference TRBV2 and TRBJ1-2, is EPEVTQTPSHQVTQMGQEVILRCVPISNHLYFYWYRQILGQKVEFLVSFYNNEISEKSEIFDDQFSVERPDGSNFTLKIRSTKLEDSAMYFCASRGAGYGYTFGSGTRLTVV.

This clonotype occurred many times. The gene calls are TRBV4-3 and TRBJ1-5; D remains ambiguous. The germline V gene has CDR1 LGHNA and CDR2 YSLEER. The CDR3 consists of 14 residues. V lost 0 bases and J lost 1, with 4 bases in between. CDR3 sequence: CASSQEWSNQPQHF. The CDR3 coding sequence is TGCGCCAGCAGCCAAGAATGGAGCAATCAGCCCCAGCATTTT.

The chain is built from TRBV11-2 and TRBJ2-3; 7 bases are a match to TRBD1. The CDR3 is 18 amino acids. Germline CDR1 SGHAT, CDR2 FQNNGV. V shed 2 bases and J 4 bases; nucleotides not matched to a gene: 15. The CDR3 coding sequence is TGTGCCAGCAGCTTACCCACCGGGACAGTAAAGATTGCAGATACGCAGTATTTT. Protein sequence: CASSLPTGTVKIADTQYF.

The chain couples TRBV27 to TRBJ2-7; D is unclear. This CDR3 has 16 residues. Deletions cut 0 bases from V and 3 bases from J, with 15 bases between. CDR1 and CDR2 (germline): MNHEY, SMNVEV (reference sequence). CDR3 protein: CASSLSRGQVIYEQYF. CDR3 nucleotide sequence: TGTGCCAGCAGTTTATCCCGTGGGCAGGTGATCTACGAGCAGTACTTC.

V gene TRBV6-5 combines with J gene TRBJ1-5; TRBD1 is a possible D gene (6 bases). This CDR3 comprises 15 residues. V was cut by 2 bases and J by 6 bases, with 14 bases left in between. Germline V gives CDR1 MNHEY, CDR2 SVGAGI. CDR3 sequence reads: CASSYHRGLGQPQHF. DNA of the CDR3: TGTGCCAGCAGTTACCATCGGGGGCTGGGTCAGCCCCAGCATTTT.

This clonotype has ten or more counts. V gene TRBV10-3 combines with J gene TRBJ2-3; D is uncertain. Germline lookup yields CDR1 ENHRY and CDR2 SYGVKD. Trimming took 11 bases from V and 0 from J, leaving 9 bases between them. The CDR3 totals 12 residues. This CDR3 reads CAARTSTDTQYF. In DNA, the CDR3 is TGTGCCGCCAGAACTAGCACAGATACGCAGTATTTT.